Shown below are 17 T cell receptor beta chains from a single sample sequenced in a study of cytomegalovirus exposure and HLA in healthy donors. Both 60 Vbeta primers and 13 Jbeta primers went into the PCR. The protocol was immunoSEQ multiplex PCR, while the TCRdb copy is restricted to in-frame clones and leaves out a portion. This sample has some 130,000 clones, with more than 70% found just once. The source material was PBMCs. These receptors all come from a male donor in good health and CMV-seropositive.

The chain employs TRBV4-1 and TRBJ1-1; a weak D match, TRBD1 (6 bases). This CDR3 spans 16 amino acids. Trimming left V 4 bases short and J 1 base short, with 16 bases between. Per germline, CDR1 MGHRA and CDR2 YSYEKL. CDR3 loop: CASSRSTGTPNTEAFF. DNA of the CDR3: TGCGCCAGCAGCCGATCAACCGGGACACCGAACACTGAAGCTTTCTTT.

The chain uses TRBV7-8 and TRBJ2-1; 9 positions agree with TRBD2. V was clipped by 0 bases and J by 3 bases; unmatched bases: 3. Per the germline V gene, CDR1 is SGHVS and CDR2 is FQNEAQ. The CDR3 runs 16 residues. Here the CDR3 DNA reads TGTGCCAGCAGCTTAGCGGGGCGGGGGGGCTACAATGAGCAGTTCTTC. Translating it yields CASSLAGRGGYNEQFF. Looking up the rest from reference TRBV7-8 and TRBJ2-1 gives the full variable domain: GAGVSQSPRYKVAKRGQDVALRCDPISGHVSLFWYQQALGQGPEFLTYFQNEAQLDKSGLPSDRFFAERPEGSVSTLKIQRTQQEDSAVYLCASSLAGRGGYNEQFFGPGTRLTVL.

This clone showed up just a few times. The V call is TRBV7-9, the J call TRBJ2-7, with D tentatively TRBD1 (6 bases). Germline CDR1 and CDR2: SEHNR and FQNEAQ (reference sequence). V was pared by 5 bases and J by 5 bases, with 19 bases between. The CDR3 is made up of 15 amino acids. The CDR3 sequence is CASSRQTGRPHEQYF. In DNA, the CDR3 is TGTGCCAGCAGCCGTCAGACAGGCCGTCCCCACGAGCAGTACTTC.

V usage is TRBV7-2 and J usage is TRBJ2-5; 10 bases match TRBD1. The CDR3 is 16 amino acids. The junction had 8 bases not matched to a gene; V was cut back by 2 bases and J by 5 bases. Germline lookup yields CDR1 SGHTA and CDR2 FQGNSA. The CDR3 nucleotides read TGTGCCAGCAGCTTATTGACCGGACAGGGGGGGGAGACCCAGTACTTC. Translated, it gives CASSLLTGQGGETQYF.

V is TRBV29-1 and J is TRBJ1-1, with TRBD1 matching 8 bases. The CDR3 runs to 15 residues. V trimming: 4 bases; J trimming: 7 bases; junction bases outside the gene matches: 14. Germline V gene sequence: CDR1 SQVTM, CDR2 ANQGSEA. The CDR3 sequence is CSVVLPGQEVYEAFF. The CDR3 nucleotides are TGCAGCGTTGTTCTTCCGGGACAGGAGGTCTATGAAGCTTTCTTT. Supplemented by reference TRBV29-1 and TRBJ1-1, the full variable domain reads SAVISQKPSRDICQRGTSLTIQCQVDSQVTMMFWYRQQPGQSLTLIATANQGSEATYESGFVIDKFPISRPNLTFSTLTVSNMSPEDSSIYLCSVVLPGQEVYEAFFGQGTRLTVV.

The rearrangement links TRBV10-2 to TRBJ2-7; TRBD2 matches at 10 bases. V lost 5 bases, J lost 2 bases, and 9 bases stayed unmatched. Germline CDR1 WSHSY, CDR2 SAAADI. The CDR3 runs to 16 residues. The DNA for the CDR3 is TGCGCCAGCAGTTCCTCAGGACTAGCGGATACCTACGAGCAGTACTTC. Translated: CASSSSGLADTYEQYF.

The CDR3 DNA reads TGCGCCAGCAGCCCCAACCCCACTAGCGGGAAGTACAATGAGCAGTTCTTC. It yields the protein CASSPNPTSGKYNEQFF. The genes are TRBV5-1 and TRBJ2-1; TRBD2 aligns across 10 bases. Trimming took 4 bases from V and 4 from J; bases not matched to a gene: 11. Germline-derived CDR1 and CDR2 are SGHRS and YFSETQ. The CDR3 covers 17 residues.

The CDR3 here is CASSLMTGTNYGYTF. The CDR3 DNA reads as TGTGCCAGCAGCCTGATGACAGGGACTAACTATGGCTACACCTTC. The chain recombines TRBV7-8 with TRBJ1-2; 7 positions agree with TRBD1. The V and J ends lost 5 bases and 0 bases, in that order; junction bases with no gene match: 6. This CDR3 has 15 residues. Per germline, CDR1 SGHVS and CDR2 FQNEAQ.

The CDR3 loop reads CASRIQGARETDTQYF. The DNA for the CDR3 is TGTGCCAGCAGAATACAGGGGGCGCGTGAAACAGATACGCAGTATTTT. The chain recombines TRBV27 with TRBJ2-3; 9 positions match TRBD1. The CDR3 contains 16 residues. Germline assignment: CDR1 MNHEY and CDR2 SMNVEV (reference sequence). V shed 6 bases, J shed 3 bases, and the junction held 10 bases outside the gene matches.

The chain joins TRBV5-1 to TRBJ2-3; 9 bases agree with TRBD2. With 5 bases clipped from V and 5 bases from J, the junction kept 12 bases outside the gene matches. Germline V gene data show CDR1 as SGHRS and CDR2 as YFSETQ. The CDR3 totals 16 residues. The CDR3 is CASRNTRRLAEDTQYF. DNA for the CDR3: TGCGCCAGCAGAAATACCCGGAGACTAGCGGAAGATACGCAGTATTTT.

The chain carries TRBV6-5 and TRBJ1-3; D gene ambiguous. Per germline, CDR1 MNHEY and CDR2 SVGAGI. This CDR3 has 15 residues. The germline V and J ends were trimmed by 6 bases and 0 bases, with 12 bases remaining between them. The CDR3 loop reads CASSPDGNSGNTIYF. CDR3 coding DNA: TGTGCCAGCAGCCCGGACGGGAACTCTGGAAACACCATATATTTT.

This clone has a single count. J is TRBJ1-6 and V is TRBV27; TRBD1 might be the D (5 bases). V was trimmed by 5 bases and J by 1 base, leaving 15 bases between them. The CDR3 is 17 residues long. The germline gives CDR1 MNHEY, CDR2 SMNVEV (reference sequence). The CDR3 loop is CASSPRGAGSYNSPLHF. The CDR3 region has the DNA TGTGCCAGCAGTCCACGTGGGGCCGGGTCCTATAATTCACCCCTCCACTTT.

The chain employs TRBV7-9 and TRBJ2-7, with D maybe TRBD1 (6 bases). Trimming took 5 bases from V and 2 from J, leaving 19 bases between them. Germline CDR1 SEHNR, CDR2 FQNEAQ (reference sequence). This CDR3 is built from 16 residues. In nucleotides, the CDR3 is TGTGCCAGCAGCCCGCTCGCCAGGGGATTCCCCTACGAGCAGTACTTC. This sequence encodes CASSPLARGFPYEQYF.

J is TRBJ2-5 and V is TRBV7-9, with D possibly matching TRBD1 (5 bases). Trimming pared 6 bases from V and 5 bases from J, leaving 10 bases between. This CDR3 is built from 12 residues. Germline V gene lookup returns CDR1 SEHNR and CDR2 FQNEAQ (reference sequence). This CDR3 reads CASSSTAETQYF. The CDR3 DNA follows: TGTGCCAGCAGTTCGACAGCGGAGACCCAGTACTTC.

The V gene is TRBV6-5, the J gene TRBJ2-7; D gene uncertain. Trimming took 1 base from V and 2 from J, leaving 12 bases between them. Germline V gene data show CDR1 as MNHEY and CDR2 as SVGAGI. The length of the CDR3 is 15 residues. Here the CDR3 DNA reads TGTGCCAGCAGTTACTTGACTTCCTCCCCCTACGAGCAGTACTTC. Its protein is CASSYLTSSPYEQYF.

The chain uses TRBV10-3 and TRBJ2-5, with 7 bases lining up with TRBD2. Germline CDR1 reads ENHRY; CDR2 reads SYGVKD. The CDR3 totals 17 residues. With 0 bases clipped from V and 4 bases from J, the junction kept 11 bases outside the gene matches. The CDR3 sequence: CAISESPGREGRETQYF. Here the CDR3 DNA reads TGTGCCATCAGTGAGTCCCCGGGCAGGGAGGGGCGAGAGACCCAGTACTTC.

This clone was counted once. This chain links TRBV6-1 with TRBJ1-2; D might be TRBD1 (6 bases). Trimming shortened V by 7 bases and J by 8 bases, and 23 bases separated the two germline ends. This CDR3 is 15 amino acids long. Germline values: CDR1 MNHNS, CDR2 SASEGT. CDR3 sequence: CASTRPRQDWGGYTF. In nucleotides, the CDR3 is TGTGCCAGCACCCGACCCCGACAGGACTGGGGGGGCTACACCTTC.